This T cell receptor (beta chain) is drawn from a study of T-cell memory formation after mild COVID-19. Study findings and constraints: Certain responding clones were present in pre-infection memory, suggesting participation of cross-reactive memory.

TCRdb recomputed calls from the 5' RACE reads with MiXCR, one row per CDR3 protein. The table shows 580,000 or so distinct CDR3 sequences, with roughly a sixth occurring only once. With 4 bases removed from V and 4 bases from J, the gap between germline ends came to 13 bases. The CDR3 has 14 amino acids. Germline V CDR1 and CDR2: SGHVS, FNYEAQ. This clonotype showed up many times. The antigen is undetermined. V gene TRBV7-6 combines with J gene TRBJ2-5; D possibly corresponds to TRBD2 (6 bases). The sample consisted of PBMCs or a T cell subset sorted from them (not recorded which). This TCR was sampled from an adult woman who had mild COVID-19 (a few samples of this study predate the infection). Cell type and time point are not known. The CDR3 bases are TGTGCCAGCAGCTCCCGAAGGGGAGGAGAGACCCAGTACTTC. This gives the protein CASSSRRGGETQYF. The whole variable domain, remainder taken from reference TRBV7-6 and TRBJ2-5, is GAGVSQSPRYKVTKRGQDVALRCDPISGHVSLYWYRQALGQGPEFLTYFNYEAQQDKSGLPNDRFSAERPEGSISTLTIQRTEQRDSAMYRCASSSRRGGETQYFGPGTRLLVL.